This T cell receptor (beta chain) was recorded in a study of control samples from healthy donors and cancer patients. Some clones are missing from TCRdb's copy, which holds only in-frame ones; the method was immunoSEQ multiplex PCR. The table records 70,000 or so clones, approximately 87% of them present only once. This CDR3 is 13 amino acids long. The J segment lost 4 bases and the V segment lost 10 bases, leaving 9 bases of the junction unmatched. CDR1 is WSHSY, CDR2 SAAADI, per germline. Sequenced: blood. This receptor was identified in a man aged 45-60 years in good health. The J gene is TRBJ2-7, the V gene TRBV10-2; 8 bases fit TRBD2. The CDR3 bases are TGCGCCACCGGAAGGACGGGAGGGTACGAGCAGTACTTC. As protein: CATGRTGGYEQYF.